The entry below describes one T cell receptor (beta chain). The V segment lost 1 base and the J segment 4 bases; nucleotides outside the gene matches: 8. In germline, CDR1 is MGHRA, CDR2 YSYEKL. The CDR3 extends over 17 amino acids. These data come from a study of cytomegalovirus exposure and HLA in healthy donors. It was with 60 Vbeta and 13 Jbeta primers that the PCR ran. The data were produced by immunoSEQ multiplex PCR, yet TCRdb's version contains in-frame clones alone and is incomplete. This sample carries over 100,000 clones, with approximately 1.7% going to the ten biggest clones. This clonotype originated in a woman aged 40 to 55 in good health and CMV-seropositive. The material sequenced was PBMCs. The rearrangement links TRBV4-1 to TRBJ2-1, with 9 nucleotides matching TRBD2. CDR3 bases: TGCGCCAGCAGCCAAGGAATGTTAGCGGGAGAGTACAATGAGCAGTTCTTC. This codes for CASSQGMLAGEYNEQFF.